Listed here are 17 T cell receptor beta chains from one sample, sequenced in a study of breast tumors, draining lymph nodes, adjacent tissues. Axillary draining lymph nodes of breast cancer patients supplied the node samples. TCRdb redid the calling of the multiplex PCR reads with MiXCR, one entry per CDR3 protein. In the table there are some 200,000 distinct CDR3 sequences, approximately 30% of which are singletons. Sequences were obtained from axillary lymph node tissue. The receptors were sampled from a female donor with breast cancer. Some clones in this sample may be carry-over from other donors' samples.

This clonotype has a count of ten or more. Here the CDR3 reads CASSPGQGYGYTF. The CDR3, as DNA: TGTGCCAGCAGTCCCGGACAGGGGTATGGCTACACCTTC. The gene calls are TRBV14 and TRBJ1-2, with 9 bases lining up with TRBD1. V gave up 6 bases and J gave up 5 bases; unmatched junction bases: 4. This CDR3 contains 13 residues. The germline CDR1 and CDR2 sequences are SGHDN and FVKESK.

The chain is built from TRBV12-3 or TRBV12-4 and TRBJ2-2; D gene uncertain. The CDR3 runs 8 residues. V dropped 11 bases and J dropped 6 bases, with 1 base sitting between them. This chain's CDR3 is CAPGELFF. In nucleotides, the CDR3 is TGTGCCCCCGGGGAGCTGTTTTTT.

This clonotype was picked up many times. The V gene is TRBV29-1, the J gene TRBJ2-2, with 8 bases that match TRBD2. CDR1 is SQVTM and CDR2 is ANQGSEA in the germline V gene. The CDR3 has 12 residues. V was clipped by 5 bases and J by 6 bases; unmatched bases: 2. Here the CDR3 DNA reads TGCAGCGTTCGAGCGGGGGCCGGGGAGCTGTTTTTT. Its protein product is CSVRAGAGELFF.

This clonotype was recorded a few times. This may be a read error: a much more frequent sequence differs by one nucleotide. The J gene is TRBJ2-6, the V gene TRBV20-1, with a possible D match to TRBD1 (5 bases). The CDR3 sequence is 14 residues long. Germline CDR1 DFQATT, CDR2 SNEGSKA (reference sequence). CDR3 coding DNA: TGCAGTGCTAGTCCGCTCTCTGGGGCCACCGTCCTGACTTTC. Amino acid sequence: CSASPLSGATVLTF.

Many counts were recorded for this clonotype. The chain has TRBV5-1 and TRBJ2-6; possibly TRBD2 for D (6 bases). Germline CDR1 is SGHRS and CDR2 is YFSETQ. There are 15 residues in the CDR3. Between the trimmed V and J ends, which lost 3 bases and 1 base, there was a span of 8 bases. The CDR3 reads CASSWGGSGANVLTF. Written as DNA, the CDR3 is TGCGCCAGCAGCTGGGGAGGATCTGGGGCCAACGTCCTGACTTTC. The variable domain in full, with the rest retrieved from reference TRBV5-1 and TRBJ2-6, is KAGVTQTPRYLIKTRGQQVTLSCSPISGHRSVSWYQQTPGQGLQFLFEYFSETQRNKGNFPGRFSGRQFSNSRSEMNVSTLELGDSALYLCASSWGGSGANVLTFGAGSRLTVL.

This clonotype was seen a single time. The chain employs TRBV12-3 or TRBV12-4 and TRBJ2-7; 7 bases line up with TRBD2. V lost 6 bases, J lost 2 bases, and 7 bases stayed unmatched. The CDR3 is 14 amino acids. CDR3 DNA: TGTGCCAGCAGGACCAGCGGGGCGGCCTACGAGCAGTACTTC. It translates to CASRTSGAAYEQYF.

This clonotype has a count of ten or more. A much larger clone differs from this one at a single base, so this may be a read error. The rearrangement uses TRBV7-2 and TRBJ2-1, with 12 bases lining up with TRBD2. The CDR3 sequence is 15 residues long. In germline, CDR1 is SGHTA, CDR2 FQGNSA. CDR3 in DNA: TGTGCCAGCAGCCCCACTAGCGGGAGGCGCAATGAGCAGCTCTTC. Its translation is CASSPTSGRRNEQLF.

This sequence joins TRBV5-1 and TRBJ2-4, with 10 bases aligning to TRBD2. CDR3 length: 18 amino acids. Germline lookup yields CDR1 SGHRS and CDR2 YFSETQ. After removal of 2 bases from V and 1 base from J, the junction contained 9 bases not matched to a gene. CDR3 bases: TGCGCCAGCAGCTTCTCGCAGCGAGCGGGAGGGGCCAAAAACATTCAGTACTTC. Translating gives CASSFSQRAGGAKNIQYF.

This clonotype was recorded at least ten times. This chain connects TRBV7-9 to TRBJ2-3, with D possibly TRBD1 on 6 matching bases. Trimming pared 5 bases from V and 12 bases from J, leaving 18 bases between. Germline CDR1 SEHNR, CDR2 FQNEAQ (reference sequence). The CDR3 runs to 13 residues. The CDR3 bases are TGTGCCAGCAGCCTCCTAGGACAGAAAAGACAGTATTTT. It yields the protein CASSLLGQKRQYF. Variable domain in full (rest from reference TRBV7-9 and TRBJ2-3): DTGVSQNPRHKITKRGQNVTFRCDPISEHNRLYWYRQTLGQGPEFLTYFQNEAQLEKSRLLSDRFSAERPKGSFSTLEIQRTEQGDSAMYLCASSLLGQKRQYFGPGTRLTVL.

This chain links TRBV12-3 or TRBV12-4 with TRBJ2-4; weak D call: TRBD1 (6 bases). CDR3 size: 15 residues. Trimming removed 10 bases at V and 3 bases at J, with 19 bases between. The DNA of the CDR3 is TGTGCCACCCTCTCCGGCAGGGGAGACAAAAACATTCAGTACTTC. Its protein product is CATLSGRGDKNIQYF.

The chain combines TRBV28 with TRBJ2-5; 8 bases are shared with TRBD2. CDR3 size: 15 residues. After removal of 5 bases from V and 6 bases from J, the junction contained 11 bases not matched to a gene. Per germline, CDR1 MDHEN and CDR2 SYDVKM. The CDR3 DNA follows: TGTGCCAGCAGTAGATACAGCGGGAGAGTGAAGACCCAGTACTTC. The encoded protein is CASSRYSGRVKTQYF.

This clonotype was recorded many times. The rearrangement joins TRBV20-1 to TRBJ2-5; 7 bases match TRBD1. Looked up from germline, CDR1 is DFQATT and CDR2 is SNEGSKA (reference sequence). This CDR3 contains 14 residues. V was pared by 4 bases and J by 1 base, with 6 bases of the junction left unmatched. The CDR3 nucleotides are TGCAGTGCTATCCAACCAGGGGGCCAAGAGACCCAGTACTTC. It is translated as CSAIQPGGQETQYF.

Concerning this clonotype: At one boundary the junction diverges from the germline segment, which might be a read error. This chain links TRBV6-4 with TRBJ2-7; TRBD2 matches 13 bases. CDR3 length: 16 residues. CDR1 and CDR2 from the germline V gene are MRHNA and SNTAGT. Here the CDR3 reads CASSYFFGTSGVEQHF. The CDR3, as DNA: TGTGCCAGCAGTTACTTTTTCGGGACTAGCGGGGTCGAGCAGCACTTC.

This clonotype was observed many times. The chain couples TRBV5-1 to TRBJ2-1; TRBD2 agrees at 8 bases. The CDR3 totals 15 residues. The V and J ends lost 0 bases and 6 bases, in that order; junction bases with no gene match: 5. In germline, CDR1 is SGHRS, CDR2 YFSETQ. CDR3 bases: TGCGCCAGCAGCTTGGAAGGGACTAGTATCAATGAGCAGTTCTTC. Protein product: CASSLEGTSINEQFF.

This clonotype was found once. The rearrangement links TRBV6-5 to TRBJ2-6; D may be TRBD2 (5 bases). The V end was cut by 5 bases, the J end by 5 bases, with 10 bases between. From germline, CDR1 is MNHEY and CDR2 SVGAGI. The CDR3 runs 14 residues. The DNA for the CDR3 is TGTGCCAGCAGTCTCCGGGATCGGGCCAACGTCCTGACTTTC. This sequence encodes CASSLRDRANVLTF.

This clonotype was seen many times. The chain has TRBV7-3 and TRBJ2-3; D is perhaps TRBD1 (6 bases). Trimming shortened V by 1 base and J by 1 base, and 9 bases separated the two germline ends. From germline, CDR1 is SGHTA and CDR2 FQGTGA. This CDR3 is built from 15 residues. The CDR3 nucleotides read TGTGCCAGCAGCTTAAACGCAGGGGGCACAGATACGCAGTATTTT. This encodes CASSLNAGGTDTQYF.

In regard to this clonotype: A much more abundant neighbour one base away suggests this may be a read error. V and J are TRBV6-6 and TRBJ2-1; TRBD2 might be the D (5 bases). This CDR3 has 14 residues. V was clipped by 5 bases and J by 7 bases, with 15 bases between them. The germline CDR1 and CDR2 sequences are MNHNY and SVGAGI (reference sequence). In nucleotides, the CDR3 is TGTGCCAGCAGTCTTATCCCCAGCGGTAATGAGCAGTTCTTC. This gives the protein CASSLIPSGNEQFF.